The 5 T cell receptor beta chains below were found in one sample sequenced in a study of control samples from healthy donors and cancer patients. This table comes from immunoSEQ multiplex PCR, and its TCRdb copy is limited to in-frame clones, with some not included. The table records around 83,000 clones, under 95% of them present only once. The sample consisted of PBMCs. The receptor set was obtained from a middle-aged woman with lung cancer.

This chain joins TRBV7-2 and TRBJ2-7; 9 nucleotides line up with TRBD1. Germline CDR1 SGHTA, CDR2 FQGNSA. The CDR3 covers 16 residues. V lost 5 bases to trimming and J lost 0 bases; unmatched junction nucleotides: 8. CDR3 sequence: CASSADWDRVSYEQYF. The DNA of the CDR3 is TGTGCCAGCAGCGCCGATTGGGACAGGGTCTCCTACGAGCAGTACTTC.

V and J are TRBV5-1 and TRBJ2-2; D not certain. The germline V gene encodes CDR1 SGHRS and CDR2 YFSETQ. This CDR3 comprises 15 residues. Deletions cut 4 bases from V and 2 bases from J, with 12 bases between. The CDR3 loop is CASSDRGRNTGELFF. CDR3 in DNA: TGCGCCAGCAGCGACCGAGGCCGAAACACCGGGGAGCTGTTTTTT.

The V call is TRBV19, the J call TRBJ2-4; possible D gene TRBD2, 7 bases. Per the germline V gene, CDR1 is LNHDA and CDR2 is SQIVND (reference sequence). The CDR3 has 18 residues. V lost 0 bases, J lost 1 base, and 16 bases lay in between. The CDR3 bases are TGTGCCAGTAGTATAGATCGCGGGGGCGATACGGCCAAAAACATTCAGTACTTC. Its translation: CASSIDRGGDTAKNIQYF.

The rearrangement links TRBV28 to TRBJ2-6; 8 nucleotides line up with TRBD1. Germline V CDR1 and CDR2: MDHEN, SYDVKM. After removal of 3 bases from V and 13 bases from J, the junction contained 11 bases not matched to a gene. The CDR3 runs 15 residues. The chain's CDR3 is CASSFQDRDINVLTF. In nucleotides, the CDR3 is TGTGCCAGCAGTTTCCAGGACAGGGATATTAATGTCCTGACTTTC.

The CDR3 DNA follows: TGTGCCAGCATCCGGGGGAAAGAAAATTCACCCCTCCACTTT. Translation gives CASIRGKENSPLHF. V and J are TRBV2 and TRBJ1-6; the D gene is possibly TRBD1 (5 bases). V gave up 7 bases and J gave up 7 bases, with 14 bases separating them. The CDR3 covers 14 residues. The germline V gene encodes CDR1 SNHLY and CDR2 FYNNEI.